The source of this T cell receptor (beta chain) is a study of regulatory T cells in long-lasting Graves disease. Study-wide points: Persistent Graves' patients possessed reduced TCR diversity relative to recently diagnosed ones. Gene preferences differed: TRBV28, TRBJ1-2, TRBJ2-5 in persistent cases.

Construction of TCR beta libraries relied on iRepertoire HTBI primers and on Arm-PCR targeting CDR3 regions. MiXCR was run by TCRdb on the multiplex PCR reads, yielding one entry per CDR3 protein. Found here are around 400,000 distinct CDR3 sequences, about a quarter of them singletons; the top ten hold roughly 28%. Ten or more counts support this clonotype. Its antigen is not identified. The germline CDR1 and CDR2 sequences are SNHLY and FYNNEI. The CDR3 length is 15 residues. Between the trimmed V and J ends, which lost 1 base and 3 bases, there was a span of 13 bases. This sample's time point: persistent/refractory GD, antithyroid drugs over 5 years with positive TRAb. Preparation of the TCR library used RNA extracted from PBMCs. A roughly 10-milliliter sample of peripheral blood was drawn into EDTA tubes.

The TCR originated in a female donor with Graves disease. The chain recombines TRBV2 with TRBJ2-7, with no clear D. Here the sequenced sample was peripheral blood mononuclear cells (PBMCs), taken when the disease was refractory, from a patient treated with antithyroid drugs. CDR3 in amino acids: CASSEGTQILYEQYF. The CDR3 DNA is TGTGCCAGCAGTGAAGGAACACAGATCCTCTACGAGCAGTACTTC.